The text below deals with one T cell receptor (beta chain). Many counts were recorded for this clone. Its antigen is not yet known. No base qualities exist here, and no much larger clone lies one base off it. This record comes from a study of T cells after posttransplantation cyclophosphamide (TCRdb year 2016). A note on the overall study: Using TRB sequencing, the study followed how the T cell repertoire reconstituted after myeloablative bone marrow transplantation in which posttransplantation cyclophosphamide served as GVHD prophylaxis. TRA and TRB clonality were tightly correlated in several samples, so subsequent TCR analyses focused on TRB only. Blood from all 35 or so PTCy patients with 1-year posttransplant specimens was subjected to TRB sequencing. Public TRB sequences were checked against a database of over 3,500 sequences associated with responses to pathogens, tumor antigens, self-antigens and alloantigens. In 3 patients, up to 3 additional blood samples taken between 2 and 5.2 years after transplant also underwent TRB sequencing, as did pretransplant blood from a handful of patients. Samples from about 33 PTCy-treated patients and 16 related bone marrow donors of those patients were subjected to antigen receptor sequencing. Paper-wide results and their limitations: Across approximately 45 patients, TRB clonality was highly associated with recipient CMV seropositivity and CMV reactivation, and PTCy diversity was similar to diversity in CNI/methotrexate controls. The TRB repertoires of T cells infiltrating skin or GI tract showed only limited overlap with the TRB repertoires of T cells in blood. Donor-recipient similarity was low at 1-2 months but increased during the first year, and donor CD8+ memory clones often dominated later blood repertoires.

V trim: 4 bases; J trim: 5 bases; unmatched bases: 6. Counted from cysteine to phenylalanine, this CDR3 has 14 amino acids. The entry retains the CDR3 DNA only, 42 bases that are in frame from base 1. From a lookup of the germline V gene (reference sequence), CDR1 and CDR2 are LNHDA and SQIVND. On the day of marrow donation, related bone marrow donors gave peripheral blood samples. Peripheral blood and bone marrow mononuclear cells were isolated by Ficoll-Hypaque density centrifugation and were cryopreserved. TRB sequencing used genomic DNA with the immunoSEQ assay at survey resolution or the hsTCRB kit. In the source study's methods: Initial read processing used immunoSEQ software, and repertoire analyses used the LymphoSeq R package. For each TRB dataset, clonality was calculated as 1 minus normalized Shannon entropy, and the Gini coefficient was computed as well. Phenotypes of unsorted samples were inferred by mapping TRB sequences from sorted subsets of the recipient or donor onto the same recipient's unsorted samples. The source is immuneACCESS, and TCRdb retained only in-frame sequences with V and J called. Part of the clones is not carried over; for the studies checked, unresolved V genes explain less than half of this, and the remainder is unexplained. The V and J calls and clone size were taken over from that table, and D and trimming were inferred from the DNA. The sample records about 37,000 clones, none occurring a single time. Jointly, the top ten make up more than 4.5% of the sample.

Sequenced sample: PBMCs. The receptor comes from a man aged 25 to 40 in good health and a related stem cell transplant donor. The chain links TRBV19 with TRBJ2-7, and 9 bases in between align with TRBD1. The DNA sequence is as follows: TGTGCCAGTAGTACGGGACAGGGCTTGGACGAGCAGTACTTC. Its translation reads: CASSTGQGLDEQYF. The full variable domain, with segments outside the CDR3 supplied by the reference TRBV19 and TRBJ2-7 proteins, appears as DGGITQSPKYLFRKEGQNVTLSCEQNLNHDAMYWYRQDPGQGLRLIYYSQIVNDFQKGDIAEGYSVSREKKESFPLTVTSAQKNPTAFYLCASSTGQGLDEQYFGPGTRLTVT.